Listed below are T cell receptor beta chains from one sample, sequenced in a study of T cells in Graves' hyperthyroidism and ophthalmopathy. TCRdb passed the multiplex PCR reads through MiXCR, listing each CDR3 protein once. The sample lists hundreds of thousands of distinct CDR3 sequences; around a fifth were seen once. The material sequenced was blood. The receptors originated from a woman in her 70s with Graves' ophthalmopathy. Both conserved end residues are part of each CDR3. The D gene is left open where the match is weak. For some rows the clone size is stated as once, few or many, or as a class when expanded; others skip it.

TGCGCCAGCAGCCCAGGTTTCTTTGAAAAACTGTTTTTT CASSPGFFEKLFF NA TRBJ1-4 TRBV4-3 NA
TGCGCCAGCAGCTTGTCCGGGACAGGGGATGGCTACACCTTC CASSLSGTGDGYTF TRBD1 TRBJ1-2 TRBV5-1 NA
TGTGCCAGCAGCCCCCGGGGAGGGGGCCGTGGCTACACCTTC CASSPRGGGRGYTF TRBD1 TRBJ1-2 TRBV3-1 few
TGTGCCAGCAGGGTCCGGACAGACACTGAAGCTTTCTTT CASRVRTDTEAFF NA TRBJ1-1 TRBV2 many
TGCAGTGCTCGCGAACTAGCGGGAGGTTACATTCAGTACTTC CSARELAGGYIQYF TRBD2 TRBJ2-4 TRBV20-1 NA
TGTGCCAGCAGTTACCAACTAGCGGGAATAGGGGAGCTGTTTTTT CASSYQLAGIGELFF TRBD2 TRBJ2-2 TRBV6-5 NA
TGTGCCAGCAGTTTTGCTGCCAATCAGCCCCAGCATTTT CASSFAANQPQHF NA TRBJ1-5 TRBV27 NA
TGTGCCAGCAGTTTCCACGGACAGGGGATGACAGATACGCAGTATTTT CASSFHGQGMTDTQYF TRBD1 TRBJ2-3 TRBV27 many
TGTGCCAGCAGTTGGGGAGGGGGGGGCAAAGGCACCGGGGAGCTGTTTTTT CASSWGGGGKGTGELFF NA TRBJ2-2 TRBV7-8 few
TGTGCCACCAGCAGAGAAGGCCCGGGACGCAACTACTACAATGAGCAGTTCTTC CATSREGPGRNYYNEQFF NA TRBJ2-1 TRBV15 NA
TGTGCCTGTGGGACATCCTACAATGAGCAGTTCTTC CACGTSYNEQFF NA TRBJ2-1 TRBV30 NA
TGTGCCAGCAGCCACCGCTGGGGGGCCTACGAGCAGTACTTC CASSHRWGAYEQYF NA TRBJ2-7 TRBV3-1 few
TGCAGTGCCCTAACCGGGACAGCTCAAGAGACCCAGTACTTC CSALTGTAQETQYF TRBD1 TRBJ2-5 TRBV20-1 few
TGTGCCAGCAGCTTAGAATTGGGGACAGTTTACTTC CASSLELGTVYF TRBD1 TRBJ2-5 TRBV7-2 once
TGCAGTGCCCCGACTAGCGGGGCCCCCCATACGCAGTATTTT CSAPTSGAPHTQYF TRBD2 TRBJ2-3 TRBV20-1 NA
TGTGCCAGCAGGACAGGGGATGGTTCGGCTTTCTTT CASRTGDGSAFF TRBD1 TRBJ1-1 TRBV6-2/TRBV6-3 many
TGTGCCAGCAGCTTCGGACAGGGACAGTACTTC CASSFGQGQYF TRBD1 TRBJ2-5 TRBV13 few
TGTGCTAGCCGGGACACTAACTACGAGCAGTACTTC CASRDTNYEQYF NA TRBJ2-7 TRBV12-5 few
TGCGCCAGCAGCCAAGATTTTACTCTGGGGGAGACCCAGTACTTC CASSQDFTLGETQYF NA TRBJ2-5 TRBV4-1 few
TGTGCCAGCAGTCGCGACCTGACAGGGATCCCCACTGAAGCTTTCTTT CASSRDLTGIPTEAFF TRBD1 TRBJ1-1 TRBV27 NA
TGTGCCAGCCACCGCGACTGGAGGGACTGGACCGGAGAGCTGTTTTTT CASHRDWRDWTGELFF NA TRBJ2-2 TRBV6-2/TRBV6-3 NA
TGTGCCAGCAGCCCCACGGGCGGGGGCTGGAATGAGCAGTTCTTC CASSPTGGGWNEQFF NA TRBJ2-1 TRBV3-1 few
TGTGCCAGCAGCCGACCACCGGGGAATGAGCAGTTCTTC CASSRPPGNEQFF NA TRBJ2-1 TRBV4-2 few
TGTGCCTGGGGACAGGGACAGGGGTGGGAATCCTACGAGCAGTACTTC CAWGQGQGWESYEQYF TRBD1 TRBJ2-7 TRBV30 few
TGTGCCAGCAGTACTATTAACTCCGGAAACACCATATATTTT CASSTINSGNTIYF NA TRBJ1-3 TRBV28 few
TGTGCCAGCAGCCAGGCAGGGACGGGCGGTGAAAAACTGTTTTTT CASSQAGTGGEKLFF NA TRBJ1-4 TRBV4-2 NA
TGTGCCAGCAGCGACCCGGGACTAGGGTATGAGCAGTTCTTC CASSDPGLGYEQFF TRBD2 TRBJ2-1 TRBV7-9 NA
TGTGCCAGCAGCCGGCGGAGACTGACCTTCGAGCAGTACTTC CASSRRRLTFEQYF NA TRBJ2-7 TRBV11-2 many
TGTGCCAGTACCAATCGGGCGGGAGCTACCTACAATGAGCAGTTCTTC CASTNRAGATYNEQFF TRBD2 TRBJ2-1 TRBV19 NA
TGCGCCAGCAGCTTGGAACAGGGCTACTACGAGCAGTACTTC CASSLEQGYYEQYF NA TRBJ2-7 TRBV5-1 many
TGTGCCAGCAGCTTCGGAACCTCAGATGCAGATACGCAGTATTTT CASSFGTSDADTQYF NA TRBJ2-3 TRBV7-3 few
TGCAGCGCGACTTGGGGGACGGGTGAGCAGTTCTTC CSATWGTGEQFF NA TRBJ2-1 TRBV29-1 NA
TGTGCCAGCAGCGTGGGACCCTCCGGGCCACAAGAGACCCAGTACTTC CASSVGPSGPQETQYF NA TRBJ2-5 TRBV9 NA
TGTGCCAGCAGCTTGTTGACCAAAAACATTCAGTACTTC CASSLLTKNIQYF NA TRBJ2-4 TRBV11-2 many
TGTGCCAGCTCAGAGACTCTCTCGGGGGAGCTGTTTTTT CASSETLSGELFF NA TRBJ2-2 TRBV18 NA
TGTGCCAGCAGTTTCAAATCCGGGACAGGGGGCTCACCCCTCCACTTT CASSFKSGTGGSPLHF TRBD1 TRBJ1-6 TRBV12-3/TRBV12-4 NA
TGTGCCAGCAGCCAAACATCGAACACTGAAGCTTTCTTT CASSQTSNTEAFF NA TRBJ1-1 TRBV7-9 NA